The present entry profiles one T cell receptor (beta chain) with its context. The data were obtained in a study of Ad26.COV2.S vaccination and SARS-CoV-2 variants. CDR1 SQVTM and CDR2 ANQGSEA come from the germline V gene. V shed 4 bases, J shed 8 bases, and the junction held 22 bases outside the gene matches. The CDR3 consists of 19 residues. Noted treatment: over 15 received Ad26.COV2.S at low or high dose, single or two shots; roughly five received placebo; per-sample allocation not given. Sampling occurred on day 63 after the first vaccine or placebo injection. Donor was an adult aged 18-55 years in Boston. Repertoires were generated with immunoSEQ multiplex PCR, while TCRdb's copy carries only in-frame clones and drops some. The sample comprises 300,000 to 350,000 clones, about 90% of which are singletons, and approximately 5.8% rests with the top ten.

The chain combines TRBV29-1 with TRBJ2-1, with 11 bases fitting TRBD2. This sequence was found in a person aged 18 to 65 who received the Ad26.COV2.S COVID-19 vaccine or a placebo. The sequenced sample was peripheral blood, obtained in a trial of Ad26.COV2.S vaccine versus placebo. The CDR3 region has the DNA TGCAGCGTTGTTTTCGTAGGGCTAGCGGGAGGTATTCGGGGGGATGAGCAGTTCTTC. Its translation is CSVVFVGLAGGIRGDEQFF.